Here is one T cell receptor beta chain with its context. The antigen remains unidentified. 60 Vbeta and 13 Jbeta primers were used in PCR. Assay: immunoSEQ multiplex PCR; the TCRdb copy retains only in-frame clones and omits some. The table records under 150,000 clones, approximately 90% of them present only once. This sample stems from a study of cytomegalovirus exposure and HLA in healthy donors. Study context: Around 80 million unique TCR sequences came from HLA-typed donors in an early release. Study results and caveats: The classifier was said to identify cytomegalovirus status with high specificity and sensitivity.

Trimming cost V 2 bases and J 2 bases; bases outside gene matches: 5. This CDR3 contains 17 residues. The germline gives CDR1 SGHTA, CDR2 FQGNSA. Sequencing input: PBMCs. The chain uses TRBV7-2 and TRBJ2-2; 10 bases align to TRBD2. This sequence originates from a woman under 40 in good health and CMV-seronegative. CDR3 sequence: CASSLSAGGLNTGELFF. CDR3 DNA: TGTGCCAGCAGCTTATCAGCGGGGGGGTTAAACACCGGGGAGCTGTTTTTT.